This record concerns one T cell receptor beta chain sequence. Its antigen is still unknown. The data originate from a study of T cell repertoires in cytomegalovirus infection. Study overall: Recently described HLA-C-restricted plus well-studied HLA-B-restricted CMV epitopes were used. CMV infection plus the matching HLA type was flagged by public TCR beta signatures. Study conclusions and caveats: Frequencies of public TCR beta families were cumulated, and this identified carriers of CMV plus the relevant HLA. The ex vivo response was dominated by HLA-C-restricted CMV-specific TCR beta clonotypes.

One entry per CDR3 protein, called by TCRdb with MiXCR from the reads. This table has about 85,000 distinct CDR3 sequences, approximately 46% appearing once. Sequenced material: CD8+ T cells from cultured PBMCs, taken from culture after CMV antigen stimulation. The clonotype originates from a human donor in good health (CMV status not recorded). Some clones in this sample may be carry-over from other donors' samples.

CDR3 DNA sequence: TGTGCCAGCAGTGGGCCCAGAGGGCCCAGCTCCTACAATGAGCAGTTCTTC. Protein sequence: CASSGPRGPSSYNEQFF. This chain uses TRBV28 with TRBJ2-1; perhaps TRBD2 as D (5 bases). V lost 5 bases, J lost 0 bases, and 17 bases lay in between. The CDR3 sequence is 17 residues long. Germline lookup yields CDR1 MDHEN and CDR2 SYDVKM.